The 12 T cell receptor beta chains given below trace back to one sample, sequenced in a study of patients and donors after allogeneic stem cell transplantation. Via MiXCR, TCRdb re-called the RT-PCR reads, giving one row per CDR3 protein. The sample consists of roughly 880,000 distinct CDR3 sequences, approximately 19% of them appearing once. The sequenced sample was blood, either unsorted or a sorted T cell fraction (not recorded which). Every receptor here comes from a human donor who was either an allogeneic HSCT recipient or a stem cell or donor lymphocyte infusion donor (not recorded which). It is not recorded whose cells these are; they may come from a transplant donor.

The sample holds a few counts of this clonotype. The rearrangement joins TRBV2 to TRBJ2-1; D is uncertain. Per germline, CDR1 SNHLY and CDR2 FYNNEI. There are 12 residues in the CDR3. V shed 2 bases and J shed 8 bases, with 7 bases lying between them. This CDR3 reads CASSERWDEQFF. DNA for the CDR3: TGTGCCAGCAGTGAACGGTGGGATGAGCAGTTCTTC.

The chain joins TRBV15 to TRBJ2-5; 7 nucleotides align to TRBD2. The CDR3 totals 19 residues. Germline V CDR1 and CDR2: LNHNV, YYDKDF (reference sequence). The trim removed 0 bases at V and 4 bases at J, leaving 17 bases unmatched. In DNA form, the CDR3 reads TGTGCCACCAGCAGAGAGGCTAGGGGAGGGGTAATTGTTGGAGAGACCCAGTACTTC. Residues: CATSREARGGVIVGETQYF.

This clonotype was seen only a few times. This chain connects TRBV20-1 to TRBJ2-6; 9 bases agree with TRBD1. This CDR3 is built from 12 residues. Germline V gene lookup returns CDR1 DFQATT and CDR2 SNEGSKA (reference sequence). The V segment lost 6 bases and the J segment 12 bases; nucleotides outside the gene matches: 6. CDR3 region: CSADRGVGVLTF. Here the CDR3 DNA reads TGCAGTGCCGACAGGGGGGTGGGCGTCCTGACTTTC.

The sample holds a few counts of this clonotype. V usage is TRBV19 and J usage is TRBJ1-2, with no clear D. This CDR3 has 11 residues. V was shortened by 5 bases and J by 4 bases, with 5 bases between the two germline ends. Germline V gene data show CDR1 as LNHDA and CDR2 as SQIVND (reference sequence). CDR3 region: CASSEVYGYTF. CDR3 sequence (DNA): TGTGCCAGTAGTGAGGTCTATGGCTACACCTTC.

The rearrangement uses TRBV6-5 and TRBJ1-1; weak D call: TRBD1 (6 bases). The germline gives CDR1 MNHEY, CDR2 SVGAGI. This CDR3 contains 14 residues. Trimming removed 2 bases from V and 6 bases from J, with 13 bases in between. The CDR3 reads CASSYGRGEAEAFF. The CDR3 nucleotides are TGTGCCAGCAGTTACGGCAGGGGCGAGGCTGAAGCTTTCTTT.

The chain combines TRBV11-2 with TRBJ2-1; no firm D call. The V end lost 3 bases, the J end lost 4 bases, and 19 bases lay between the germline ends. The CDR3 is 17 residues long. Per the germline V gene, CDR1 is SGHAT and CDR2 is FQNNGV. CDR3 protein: CASSLSPSATLYNEQFF. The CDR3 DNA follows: TGTGCCAGCAGCTTGTCCCCCTCGGCGACCTTATACAATGAGCAGTTCTTC.

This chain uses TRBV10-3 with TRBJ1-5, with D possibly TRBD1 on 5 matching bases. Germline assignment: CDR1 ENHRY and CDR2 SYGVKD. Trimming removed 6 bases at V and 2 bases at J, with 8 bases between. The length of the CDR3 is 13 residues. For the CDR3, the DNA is TGTGCCATCAGCGGGGCCGGCAATCAGCCCCAGCATTTT. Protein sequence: CAISGAGNQPQHF.

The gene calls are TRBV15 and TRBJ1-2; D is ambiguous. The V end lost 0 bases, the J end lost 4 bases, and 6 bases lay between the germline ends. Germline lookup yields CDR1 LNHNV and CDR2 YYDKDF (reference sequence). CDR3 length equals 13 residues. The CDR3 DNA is TGTGCCACCAGCAGAGATCGCAGCTATGGCTACACCTTC. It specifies CATSRDRSYGYTF. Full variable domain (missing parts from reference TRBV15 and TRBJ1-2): DAMVIQNPRYQVTQFGKPVTLSCSQTLNHNVMYWYQQKSSQAPKLLFHYYDKDFNNEADTPDNFQSRRPNTSFCFLDIRSPGLGDTAMYLCATSRDRSYGYTFGSGTRLTVV.

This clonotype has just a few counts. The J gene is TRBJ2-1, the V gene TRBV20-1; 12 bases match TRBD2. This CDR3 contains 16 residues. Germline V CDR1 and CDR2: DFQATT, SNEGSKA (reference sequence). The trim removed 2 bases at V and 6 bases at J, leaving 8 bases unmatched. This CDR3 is CSARPRTSGILNEQFF. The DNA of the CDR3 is TGCAGTGCTAGACCTAGGACTAGCGGGATTCTCAATGAGCAGTTCTTC.

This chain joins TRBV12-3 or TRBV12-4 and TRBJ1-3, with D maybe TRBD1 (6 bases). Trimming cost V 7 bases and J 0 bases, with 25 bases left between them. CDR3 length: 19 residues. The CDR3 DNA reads TGTGCCAGCACCCGGGGGACACCCGTAGCCCTTATCTCTGGAAACACCATATATTTT. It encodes CASTRGTPVALISGNTIYF.

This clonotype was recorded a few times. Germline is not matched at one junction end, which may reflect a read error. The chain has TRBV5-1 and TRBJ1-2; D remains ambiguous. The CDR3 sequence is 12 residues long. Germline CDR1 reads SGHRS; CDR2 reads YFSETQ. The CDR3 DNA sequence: TGCGCCAGCAGCTTGCCCAACTTTGGCTACACCTTC. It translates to CASSLPNFGYTF.

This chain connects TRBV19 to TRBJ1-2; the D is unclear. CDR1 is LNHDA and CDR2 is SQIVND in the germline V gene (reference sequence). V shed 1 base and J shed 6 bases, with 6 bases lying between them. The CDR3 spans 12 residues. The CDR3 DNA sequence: TGTGCCAGTAGTATAGTAGCTGATGGCTACACCTTC. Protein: CASSIVADGYTF. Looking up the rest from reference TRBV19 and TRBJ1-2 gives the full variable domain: DGGITQSPKYLFRKEGQNVTLSCEQNLNHDAMYWYRQDPGQGLRLIYYSQIVNDFQKGDIAEGYSVSREKKESFPLTVTSAQKNPTAFYLCASSIVADGYTFGSGTRLTVV.